This T cell receptor (beta chain) emerged from a study of blood T cell repertoires in COVID-19. Study context: COVID-19 samples collected from the United States, Italy and Spain covered acute and convalescent phases.

Clones were read by immunoSEQ multiplex PCR, and TCRdb kept only the in-frame ones, dropping some. The sample has approximately 260,000 clones, 85% to 90% seen once. Source material: peripheral blood. The TCR comes from a young man with active or convalescent COVID-19.

This CDR3 reads CASSFSGARGLNEQFF. The DNA of the CDR3 is TGTGCCAGCAGCTTCTCCGGAGCCAGGGGGCTCAATGAGCAGTTCTTC. This chain links TRBV7-2 with TRBJ2-1, with 8 bases identical to TRBD1. The CDR3 is made up of 16 amino acids. The germline CDR1 and CDR2 sequences are SGHTA and FQGNSA. The J segment lost 6 bases and the V segment lost 3 bases, leaving 10 bases of the junction unmatched.